Presented here are 30 T cell receptor beta chains from one specimen sequenced in a study of blood T cell repertoires in COVID-19. The assay was immunoSEQ multiplex PCR, and TCRdb's table has in-frame clones only and misses some. There are about 110,000 clones in the sample; around three quarters occur only once, and about 4.1% lies in the top ten. Sequenced input: peripheral blood. The receptors were sampled from a human donor in a cohort sampled during active or convalescent COVID-19.

V usage is TRBV5-4 and J usage is TRBJ1-2; TRBD1 matches 10 bases. The CDR3 is made up of 15 amino acids. From germline, CDR1 is SGHNT and CDR2 YYREEE (reference sequence). The J segment lost 4 bases and the V segment lost 7 bases, leaving 10 bases of the junction unmatched. This CDR3 reads CASGRQGAPSYGYTF. The CDR3 region has the DNA TGTGCCAGCGGGCGACAGGGGGCCCCGTCCTATGGCTACACCTTC.

V usage is TRBV9 and J usage is TRBJ2-5, with TRBD1 matching 7 bases. The germline CDR1 and CDR2 sequences are SGDLS and YYNGEE. J lost 2 bases, V lost 3 bases, and 1 base had no gene match. CDR3 length equals 13 residues. CDR3 protein: CASSGGQQETQYF. The DNA for the CDR3 is TGTGCCAGCAGCGGGGGACAGCAAGAGACCCAGTACTTC.

The CDR3 region has the DNA TGCGCCAGCAGCCAAGCGAATCAGGGGGTAGAAGCTTTCTTT. Residues: CASSQANQGVEAFF. V gene TRBV4-1 combines with J gene TRBJ1-1; 7 bases are a match to TRBD1. Germline V lookup: CDR1 MGHRA, CDR2 YSYEKL. CDR3 length: 14 amino acids. With V trimmed by 1 base and J by 8 bases, 7 bases remained unmatched.

The gene calls are TRBV24-1 and TRBJ1-2, with a weak D call TRBD1 (5 bases). Germline V lookup: CDR1 KGHDR, CDR2 SFDVKD. CDR3 length: 11 amino acids. Trimming shortened V by 9 bases and J by 8 bases, and 12 bases separated the two germline ends. As DNA, the CDR3 is TGTGCCACCCACGCCGGGGGGGGCTACACCTTC. It encodes CATHAGGGYTF.

This clone was found a few times. The chain is built from TRBV19 and TRBJ2-2, with D maybe TRBD2 (6 bases). The CDR3 contains 18 residues. Germline CDR1 reads LNHDA; CDR2 reads SQIVND (reference sequence). V was trimmed by 3 bases and J by 1 base, leaving 18 bases between them. The CDR3 region has the DNA TGTGCCAGTAGTATCTTTCCAGGGAGGTTTCGGAACACCGGGGAGCTGTTTTTT. Translating gives CASSIFPGRFRNTGELFF.

This clone occurred once. The chain uses TRBV18 and TRBJ1-1; D gene ambiguous. Trimming stripped 2 bases from V and 2 bases from J, with 6 bases between. This CDR3 is 13 amino acids long. CDR1 KGHSH and CDR2 LQKENI come from the germline V gene. This CDR3 is CASSPRTNTEAFF. Here the CDR3 DNA reads TGTGCCAGCTCACCAAGGACTAACACTGAAGCTTTCTTT.

This rearrangement joins TRBV10-2 to TRBJ2-7; TRBD1 might be the D (6 bases). The germline V gene has CDR1 WSHSY and CDR2 SAAADI. The CDR3 consists of 14 residues. Deletions cut 3 bases from V and 3 bases from J, with 12 bases between. For the CDR3, the DNA is TGCGCCAGCAGTGAAGGACAGCTTGACTACGAGCAGTACTTC. Its protein is CASSEGQLDYEQYF.

This rearrangement joins TRBV5-1 to TRBJ2-1, with 8 bases matching TRBD2. With 3 bases clipped from V and 0 bases from J, the junction kept 17 bases outside the gene matches. Looked up from germline, CDR1 is SGHRS and CDR2 is YFSETQ. CDR3 length: 20 amino acids. CDR3 sequence (DNA): TGCGCCAGCAGCTCAACCCCCGGGACTAGACGAACTAGCTCCTACAATGAGCAGTTCTTC. It is translated as CASSSTPGTRRTSSYNEQFF.

This clone was counted a few times. This chain links TRBV19 with TRBJ1-1, with 9 bases matching TRBD1. The CDR3 extends over 15 amino acids. The J segment lost 0 bases and the V segment lost 5 bases, leaving 4 bases of the junction unmatched. CDR1 is LNHDA, CDR2 SQIVND, per germline (reference sequence). The CDR3 DNA sequence: TGTGCCAGTAGTCGTGGGACAGGGCTGAACACTGAAGCTTTCTTT. Amino acids: CASSRGTGLNTEAFF.

The chain uses TRBV5-6 and TRBJ1-5; no reliable D call. Germline V gene lookup returns CDR1 SGHDT and CDR2 YYEEEE. Trimming removed 1 base from V and 5 bases from J, with 13 bases in between. The CDR3 extends over 15 amino acids. The CDR3 sequence: CASSLWSGGYQPQHF. CDR3 nucleotides: TGTGCCAGCAGCTTGTGGTCAGGTGGTTATCAGCCCCAGCATTTT.

V and J are TRBV6-2 or TRBV6-3 and TRBJ1-2; D perhaps matches TRBD1 (5 bases). Looked up from germline, CDR1 is MNHEY and CDR2 is SVGEGT. This CDR3 is 14 amino acids long. The germline V and J ends were trimmed by 0 bases and 8 bases, with 13 bases remaining between them. The CDR3 DNA reads as TGTGCCAGCAGTTACTCAGGAGGGGCGCGGGGCTACACCTTC. This codes for CASSYSGGARGYTF.

This clone was observed a handful of times. The chain links TRBV9 to TRBJ2-5; 7 bases match TRBD1. Trimming removed 3 bases from V and 6 bases from J; junction bases left unmatched: 5. Germline CDR1 SGDLS, CDR2 YYNGEE. The CDR3 length is 13 residues. CDR3 bases: TGTGCCAGCAGCGCGGGACAGCCCCAGACCCAGTACTTC. Protein product: CASSAGQPQTQYF. The variable domain in full, with the rest retrieved from reference TRBV9 and TRBJ2-5, is DSGVTQTPKHLITATGQRVTLRCSPRSGDLSVYWYQQSLDQGLQFLIQYYNGEERAKGNILERFSAQQFPDLHSELNLSSLELGDSALYFCASSAGQPQTQYFGPGTRLLVL.

This rearrangement joins TRBV7-9 to TRBJ1-2, with D tentatively TRBD1 (5 bases). V lost 5 bases and J 5 bases, leaving 21 bases between the germline ends. CDR3 size: 16 residues. Germline CDR1 and CDR2: SEHNR and FQNEAQ (reference sequence). The CDR3: CASSLNSRAVGYGYTF. The CDR3 region has the DNA TGTGCCAGCAGCCTAAACAGCAGGGCGGTAGGGTATGGCTACACCTTC.

This sequence joins TRBV28 and TRBJ2-4, with 7 bases aligning to TRBD1. Germline CDR1 and CDR2: MDHEN and SYDVKM. CDR3 length equals 24 residues. With V trimmed by 4 bases and J by 0 bases, 30 bases remained unmatched. The CDR3: CASSYAPATGTEPFYLLAKNIQYF. CDR3 in DNA: TGTGCCAGCAGTTATGCCCCCGCCACCGGGACAGAACCTTTCTATTTACTAGCCAAAAACATTCAGTACTTC.

CDR3 DNA sequence: TGTGCCAGCAGTGGGAGAAGGACAGGGGGCTCTGGAAACACCATATATTTT. Its protein product is CASSGRRTGGSGNTIYF. V is TRBV2 and J is TRBJ1-3; 10 bases fit TRBD1. The germline CDR1 and CDR2 sequences are SNHLY and FYNNEI. CDR3 size: 17 residues. V dropped 4 bases and J dropped 0; count of bases not matched to a gene: 6.

The rearrangement joins TRBV3-1 (or the pseudogene TRBV3-2) to TRBJ2-5, with 10 bases identical to TRBD2. Germline V lookup: CDR1 LGHDT, CDR2 YNNKEL (reference sequence). CDR3 length equals 15 residues. Trimming removed 1 base from V and 5 bases from J; junction bases left unmatched: 4. CDR3 sequence (DNA): TGTGCCAGCAGCCAAGGGGGACTAGCGAGCGAGACCCAGTACTTC. It translates to CASSQGGLASETQYF.

The chain recombines TRBV7-7 with TRBJ2-7, with D perhaps TRBD1 (5 bases). The ends were cut back, 1 base at V and 9 bases at J, with 13 bases in the middle. This CDR3 contains 13 residues. In germline, CDR1 is SSHAT, CDR2 FNYEAQ (reference sequence). CDR3: CASSLGGDRPQYF. The DNA of the CDR3 is TGTGCCAGCAGCTTAGGGGGCGACCGGCCGCAGTACTTC. The complete variable domain, with remaining parts taken from reference TRBV7-7 and TRBJ2-7, reads GAGVSQSPRYKVTKRGQDVTLRCDPISSHATLYWYQQALGQGPEFLTYFNYEAQPDKSGLPSDRFSAERPEGSISTLTIQRTEQRDSAMYRCASSLGGDRPQYFGPGTRLTVT.

The chain carries TRBV11-3 and TRBJ1-3, with 9 bases that match TRBD1. Germline V gives CDR1 SGHNT, CDR2 YENEEA. V trimming: 8 bases; J trimming: 1 base; junction bases outside the gene matches: 9. CDR3 length equals 16 residues. CDR3 DNA sequence: TGTGCCAGCTCCCCGGGACAGGGTCCGTCTGGAAACACCATATATTTT. Its protein product is CASSPGQGPSGNTIYF.

This rearrangement joins TRBV28 to TRBJ1-4; D remains unclear. The CDR3 is made up of 15 amino acids. The V and J ends lost 3 bases and 8 bases respectively, with 16 bases between them. Germline assignment: CDR1 MDHEN and CDR2 SYDVKM. The CDR3 loop is CASSFVLGVGEKLFF. The CDR3 DNA reads TGTGCCAGCAGTTTTGTACTCGGGGTAGGGGAAAAACTGTTTTTT.

The V call is TRBV7-9, the J call TRBJ1-2; the D gene is possibly TRBD1 (5 bases). The CDR3 runs 14 residues. Trimming removed 1 base at V and 8 bases at J, with 14 bases between. Germline CDR1 reads SEHNR; CDR2 reads FQNEAQ (reference sequence). The CDR3 loop reads CASSLGQGKEGYTF. Written as DNA, the CDR3 is TGTGCCAGCAGCTTAGGGCAGGGAAAGGAGGGCTACACCTTC.

This chain connects TRBV5-4 to TRBJ2-3, with D perhaps TRBD2 (6 bases). This CDR3 is 14 amino acids long. With 0 bases removed from V and 4 bases from J, the gap between germline ends came to 9 bases. Germline loops: CDR1 SGHNT, CDR2 YYREEE (reference sequence). The CDR3: CASSLDPGADTQYF. The CDR3 region has the DNA TGTGCCAGCAGCTTGGATCCGGGGGCAGATACGCAGTATTTT. Based on the CDR3 plus reference TRBV5-4 and TRBJ2-3, the full variable domain is ETGVTQSPTHLIKTRGQQVTLRCSSQSGHNTVSWYQQALGQGPQFIFQYYREEENGRGNFPPRFSGLQFPNYSSELNVNALELDDSALYLCASSLDPGADTQYFGPGTRLTVL.

This chain links TRBV2 with TRBJ2-1; 7 bases fit TRBD2. V lost 5 bases, J lost 7 bases, and 8 bases stayed unmatched. Germline V gene data show CDR1 as SNHLY and CDR2 as FYNNEI. The CDR3 is made up of 14 amino acids. The CDR3 DNA reads TGTGCCAGCAGTCAAAGGACTAGACTAAATGAGCAGTTCTTC. Translated, it gives CASSQRTRLNEQFF. Looking up the rest from reference TRBV2 and TRBJ2-1 gives the full variable domain: EPEVTQTPSHQVTQMGQEVILRCVPISNHLYFYWYRQILGQKVEFLVSFYNNEISEKSEIFDDQFSVERPDGSNFTLKIRSTKLEDSAMYFCASSQRTRLNEQFFGPGTRLTVL.

This chain joins TRBV25-1 and TRBJ2-1; D is ambiguous. This CDR3 is 16 amino acids long. Germline V gives CDR1 MGHDK, CDR2 SYGVNS. Trimming removed 2 bases at V and 1 base at J, with 12 bases between. CDR3: CASSERPLGSYNEQFF. Written as DNA, the CDR3 is TGTGCCAGCAGTGAAAGACCTCTAGGATCCTACAATGAGCAGTTCTTC.

The CDR3 here is CASSLETGSGNTIYF. CDR3 sequence (DNA): TGTGCCAGCAGCTTAGAGACTGGCTCTGGAAACACCATATATTTT. The chain has TRBV7-2 and TRBJ1-3, with D unclear. Germline V lookup: CDR1 SGHTA, CDR2 FQGNSA. Trimming pared 1 base from V and 0 bases from J, leaving 7 bases between. The CDR3 has 15 residues.

The J gene is TRBJ1-3, the V gene TRBV21-1; the D call of TRBD1 is as the table states it, not checked on the DNA. TRBV21-1 is designated a pseudogene. The CDR3 is 17 amino acids. The CDR3 DNA reads TGTGCCAGCAGCGCACGATGGCAGGTCCTATCTGGAAACACCATATATTTT. It specifies CASSARWQVLSGNTIYF.

The chain links TRBV5-1 to TRBJ1-5; D is possibly TRBD1 (5 bases). Germline V gives CDR1 SGHRS, CDR2 YFSETQ. The CDR3 spans 15 residues. The ends were cut back, 0 bases at V and 6 bases at J, with 13 bases in the middle. The CDR3 spells CASSLARQGSQPQHF. In DNA form, the CDR3 reads TGCGCCAGCAGCTTGGCCAGGCAGGGAAGTCAGCCCCAGCATTTT.

This sequence joins TRBV2 and TRBJ2-1, with TRBD1 matching over 10 bases. Per the germline V gene, CDR1 is SNHLY and CDR2 is FYNNEI. The J segment lost 6 bases and the V segment lost 6 bases, leaving 5 bases of the junction unmatched. This CDR3 is 14 amino acids long. The CDR3 nucleotides are TGTGCCAGCAGCCCGGGACAGGGGCCCAATGAGCAGTTCTTC. As protein: CASSPGQGPNEQFF.

The chain has TRBV27 and TRBJ2-1; the D gene is possibly TRBD2 (6 bases). CDR1 and CDR2 (germline): MNHEY, SMNVEV (reference sequence). V lost 1 base to trimming and J lost 3 bases, with 10 bases between them. The CDR3 totals 15 residues. CDR3 DNA: TGTGCCAGCAGTTTATATCTAGCGTACTACAATGAGCAGTTCTTC. Translation: CASSLYLAYYNEQFF.

The J gene is TRBJ1-2, the V gene TRBV7-9, with TRBD1 matching over 7 bases. V shed 1 base and J 4 bases; nucleotides not matched to a gene: 9. This CDR3 is built from 16 residues. The germline gives CDR1 SEHNR, CDR2 FQNEAQ (reference sequence). CDR3 nucleotide sequence: TGTGCCAGCAGCTTAGGGGACAGACAATCAAGCTATGGCTACACCTTC. Its protein product is CASSLGDRQSSYGYTF.

The count of this clone is one. The chain combines TRBV4-2 with TRBJ1-3; unclear D gene. Germline CDR1 and CDR2: LGHNA and YNFKEQ. The V end was cut by 1 base, the J end by 4 bases, with 17 bases between. CDR3 length: 17 amino acids. DNA of the CDR3: TGTGCCAGCAGCCAAGTGGGTTATGGCGCGGGGGGAAACACCATATATTTT. This translates into CASSQVGYGAGGNTIYF.